The following is a T cell receptor (beta chain) sequence with its context. Its target antigen remains unknown. One base away there is no much larger clone; base qualities are not given. This specimen's time point label, per the study, means: 2015-2016 season, 7 days after influenza vaccination. Adults received seasonal inactivated influenza vaccine (Fluvarix), and TCRB sequencing tracked sorted blood CD4 subsets before and after vaccination. To be eligible, subjects had to be community-dwelling and could not have received an influenza vaccine during the previous 6 months. Reasons for exclusion included contraindications to influenza vaccine, substance abuse, HIV/AIDS, active malignancy, immunomodulatory medication, and active illness such as respiratory infection. Per time point, between about 40 and 110 mL of blood was sampled. Non-naive CD4+CXCR5+PD-1+ cells were defined as circulating Tfh and were sorted into ICOS+CD38+ and ICOS-CD38- fractions. PBMC were isolated using Ficoll-Paque PLUS or SepMate separation. Cell subsets were sorted from PBMC on a BD FACS Aria before DNA extraction.

There are 14 amino acids in the CDR3, from cysteine to phenylalanine inclusive. Only the CDR3 DNA is retained, 42 bases long and in frame from the first base. Deletion took 0 bases off V and 11 bases off J, with a span of 17 bases between the germline ends. The germline V gene (reference sequence) supplies CDR1 SGHNT and CDR2 YYREEE. Receptor libraries were prepared by the immunoSEQ multiplex PCR assay. Adaptive Biotechnologies carried out TCRB amplification, library preparation, sequencing and preliminary bioinformatics at Survey level resolution. For TCRB sequencing, genomic DNA from sorted cTfh populations was amplified by multiplex PCR. The paper's data handling went like this. Clonality was calculated in R as 1 minus normalized Shannon entropy, and the Gini index was calculated with the R package ineq. Overlap score was the summed counts of shared sequences divided by total counts of all sequences in both compared samples. The significance of shared clonotypes was tested with Fisher's exact test, assuming a theoretical repertoire of 10^7 TCRB sequences. What TCRdb holds here is the immuneACCESS table cut down to in-frame rearrangements. Part of the clones is not present; checked against another copy, under half of the missing clones reflect an unresolved V gene, and the others are unexplained. V, J and clone size reflect that table, while D and trimming were determined from the DNA. The sample has around 6,400 clones on record, over 75% of them singletons. The ten most abundant clones make up more than 0.6% of the sample.

The sample is drawn from a study of follicular helper T cells after annual influenza vaccination (dated by TCRdb to about 2017). In the study overall: Blood was drawn on days 0, 7 and 28 after each seasonal influenza vaccination. To study recall of cTfh clones, some subjects were followed across successive annual vaccinations spanning the 2013-2014, 2014-2015 and 2015-2016 seasons. One week after vaccination, a second recruited cohort of 11 to 12 subjects (Table S1) displayed a similar ICOS+CD38+ cTfh response. Multi-year samples were available from six subjects, with four subjects covering two vaccination seasons and two subjects covering three seasons. The 2013-2014 samples were cryopreserved, while the 2015 samples were processed right after collection.

Here is what the overall study found, with its caveats: ICOS+CD38+ cTfh clonality correlated with the frequency of that population, and its change correlated with the change in circulating plasmablast frequency. Only about 10-22% of analyzed cells yielded productive TCRB sequences, so sampling of rare clonotypes was not possible. Successive annual vaccinations recalled a recurring oligoclonal ICOS+CD38+ cTfh response that included tetramer and AIM influenza-specific clonotypes. Day 7 ICOS+CD38+ clones were most often found later in ICOS-CD38- cTfh, suggesting that subset may serve as a memory reservoir.

The chain couples TRBV5-4 to TRBJ1-1; the D gene lacks a confident call. The receptor's source is an adult who received the influenza vaccine. The input for sequencing was CXCR5+ CD38- circulating T follicular helper cells from blood, taken 7 days after influenza vaccination. The cell subset or site label here, explained by the study, means: circulating Tfh, non-naive CD4+CXCR5+PD-1+ (ICOS+CD38+ or ICOS-CD38-). CDR3 sequence: CASSLDAATKWAFF. The DNA sequence is given as TGTGCCAGCAGCTTGGACGCGGCGACGAAGTGGGCTTTCTTT.